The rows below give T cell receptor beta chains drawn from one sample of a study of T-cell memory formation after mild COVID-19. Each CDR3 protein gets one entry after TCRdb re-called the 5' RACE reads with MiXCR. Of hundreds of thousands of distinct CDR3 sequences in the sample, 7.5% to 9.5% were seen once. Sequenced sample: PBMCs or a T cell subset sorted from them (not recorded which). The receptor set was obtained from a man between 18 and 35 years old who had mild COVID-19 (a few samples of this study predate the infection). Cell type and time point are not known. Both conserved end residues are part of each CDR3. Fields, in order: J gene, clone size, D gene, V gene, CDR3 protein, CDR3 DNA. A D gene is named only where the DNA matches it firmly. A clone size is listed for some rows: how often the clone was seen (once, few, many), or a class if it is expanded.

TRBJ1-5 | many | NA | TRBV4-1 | CASSPPSLNQPQHF | TGCGCCAGCAGCCCCCCGAGCCTAAATCAGCCCCAGCATTTT
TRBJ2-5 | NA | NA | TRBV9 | CASSPQGFAQYF | TGTGCCAGCAGCCCACAAGGTTTCGCCCAGTACTTC
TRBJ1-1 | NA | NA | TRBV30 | CAWGVVGTPFF | TGTGCCTGGGGAGTCGTCGGGACCCCGTTCTTT
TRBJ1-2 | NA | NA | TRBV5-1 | CASSWVGERAYGYTF | TGCGCCAGCAGCTGGGTAGGGGAACGGGCCTATGGCTACACCTTC
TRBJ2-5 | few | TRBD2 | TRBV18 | CASSLRGGLGETQYF | TGTGCCAGCTCACTGCGGGGGGGCCTAGGAGAGACCCAGTACTTC
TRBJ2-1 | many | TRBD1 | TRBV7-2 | CASSPTVTGGAYNEQFF | TGTGCCAGCAGCCCGACAGTGACAGGGGGGGCCTACAATGAGCAGTTCTTC
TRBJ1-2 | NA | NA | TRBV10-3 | CAISEDRTNYGYTF | TGTGCCATCAGTGAGGACAGAACAAACTATGGCTACACCTTC
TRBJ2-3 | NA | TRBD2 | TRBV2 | CASDPGLANPTDTQYF | TGTGCCAGCGACCCGGGACTAGCGAACCCCACAGATACGCAGTATTTT
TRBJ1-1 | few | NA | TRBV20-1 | CSARGLKKGTEAFF | TGCAGTGCTAGAGGACTGAAGAAGGGCACTGAAGCTTTCTTT
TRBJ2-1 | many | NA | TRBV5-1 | CASSQNAGHNNEQFF | TGCGCCAGCAGCCAAAACGCGGGGCATAACAATGAGCAGTTCTTC
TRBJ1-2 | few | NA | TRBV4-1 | CASSQDRAGLYGYTF | TGCGCCAGCAGCCAAGACCGAGCGGGGCTCTATGGCTACACCTTC
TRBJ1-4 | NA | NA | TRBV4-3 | CASSQDGSRRREKLFF | TGCGCCAGCAGCCAAGATGGCTCCCGGAGACGAGAAAAACTGTTTTTT
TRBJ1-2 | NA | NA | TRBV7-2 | CASSQQENYGYTF | TGTGCCAGCAGCCAACAGGAAAACTATGGCTACACCTTC
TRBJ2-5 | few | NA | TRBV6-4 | CASSDSPGDETQYF | TGTGCCAGCAGTGACTCACCAGGGGATGAGACCCAGTACTTC
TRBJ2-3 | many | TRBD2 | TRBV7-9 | CASSLEAGPSNADTQYF | TGTGCCAGCAGCTTAGAAGCGGGACCCTCGAACGCAGATACGCAGTATTTT
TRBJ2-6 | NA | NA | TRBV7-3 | CASSIGTTPFKGIGANVLTF | TGTGCCAGCTCCATCGGGACAACACCATTCAAGGGAATTGGGGCCAACGTCCTGACTTTC
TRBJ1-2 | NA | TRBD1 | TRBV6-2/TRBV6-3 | CAGSGTGAGYTF | TGTGCCGGATCCGGGACAGGGGCTGGCTACACCTTC
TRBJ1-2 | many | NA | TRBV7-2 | CASSLVASNYGYTF | TGTGCCAGCAGCCTCGTCGCGTCTAACTATGGCTACACCTTC
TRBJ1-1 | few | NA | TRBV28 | CASSFQGGGNTEAFF | TGTGCCAGCAGTTTTCAGGGCGGGGGGAACACTGAAGCTTTCTTT
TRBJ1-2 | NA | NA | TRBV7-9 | CASSGGDYGYTF | TGTGCCAGCTCCGGAGGGGACTATGGCTACACCTTC
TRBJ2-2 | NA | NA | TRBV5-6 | CASSLGVANTGELFF | TGTGCCAGCAGCTTGGGGGTCGCCAACACCGGGGAGCTGTTTTTT
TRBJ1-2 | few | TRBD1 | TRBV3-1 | CASSPGQGPFYGYTF | TGTGCCAGCAGCCCAGGACAGGGGCCATTCTATGGCTACACCTTC
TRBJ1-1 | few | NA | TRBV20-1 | CSARDHGNTEAFF | TGCAGTGCGAGGGACCATGGGAACACTGAAGCTTTCTTT
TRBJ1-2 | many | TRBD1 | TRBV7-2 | CASSPGTGGRGYTF | TGTGCCAGCAGTCCGGGGACAGGGGGACGAGGCTACACCTTC
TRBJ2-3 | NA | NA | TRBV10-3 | CAISELSTDTQYF | TGTGCCATCAGTGAGCTCAGCACAGATACGCAGTATTTT
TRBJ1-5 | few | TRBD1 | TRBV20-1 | CSARGGDQPQHF | TGCAGTGCCAGGGGGGGAGATCAGCCCCAGCATTTT
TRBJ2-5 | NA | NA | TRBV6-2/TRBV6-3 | CASSRDGLETQYF | TGTGCCAGCTCCCGGGACGGGCTCGAGACCCAGTACTTC
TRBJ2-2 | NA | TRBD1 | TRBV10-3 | CAISAGRGRGPNTGELFF | TGTGCCATCAGTGCGGGCAGGGGGAGAGGGCCTAACACCGGGGAGCTGTTTTTT
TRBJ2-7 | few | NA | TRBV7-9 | CASSLVGLAPGEQYF | TGTGCCAGCAGCTTAGTCGGGTTAGCGCCGGGGGAGCAGTACTTC
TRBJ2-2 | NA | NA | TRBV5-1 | CASSLYGAAAAGELFF | TGCGCCAGCAGCTTATACGGGGCAGCCGCGGCCGGGGAGCTGTTTTTT
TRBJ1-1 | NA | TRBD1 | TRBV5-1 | CASSLGQGRRNTEAFF | TGCGCCAGCAGCTTAGGACAGGGCCGGCGGAACACTGAAGCTTTCTTT
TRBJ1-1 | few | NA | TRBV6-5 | CASRRQGLRFEAFF | TGTGCCAGCAGGCGCCAGGGACTCAGGTTTGAAGCTTTCTTT
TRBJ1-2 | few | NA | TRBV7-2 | CASRADGGARGYTF | TGTGCCAGCAGGGCGGATGGGGGGGCGAGGGGCTACACCTTC
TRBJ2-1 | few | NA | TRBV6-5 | CASGLRGEQFF | TGTGCCAGCGGCTTGAGAGGAGAGCAGTTCTTC
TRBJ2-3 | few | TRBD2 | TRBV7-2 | CASSSLSGGPTDTQYF | TGTGCCAGCAGCTCCCTTAGCGGGGGGCCCACAGATACGCAGTATTTT
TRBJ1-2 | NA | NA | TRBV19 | CSFYGYTF | TGTTCCTTCTATGGCTACACCTTC
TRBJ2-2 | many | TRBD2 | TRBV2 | CASSVDPGTSGAGELFF | TGTGCCAGCAGTGTAGACCCCGGGACTAGCGGGGCCGGGGAGCTGTTTTTT
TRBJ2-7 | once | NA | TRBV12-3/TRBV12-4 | CASSPRAIAYEQYF | TGTGCCAGCAGTCCACGGGCCATCGCCTACGAGCAGTACTTC
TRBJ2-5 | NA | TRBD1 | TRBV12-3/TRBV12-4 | CASSDRGSETQYF | TGTGCCAGCAGCGACAGGGGAAGCGAGACCCAGTACTTC
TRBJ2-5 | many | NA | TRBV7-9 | CASSLDQGRQETQYF | TGTGCCAGCAGCTTAGATCAGGGGCGCCAAGAGACCCAGTACTTC
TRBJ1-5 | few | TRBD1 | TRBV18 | CASSPVPGQGPSQPQHF | TGTGCCAGCTCACCAGTCCCCGGACAGGGGCCTAGTCAGCCCCAGCATTTT
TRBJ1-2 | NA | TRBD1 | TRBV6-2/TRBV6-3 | CASSPRLWTGVRGYTF | TGTGCCAGCAGTCCACGGCTCTGGACAGGGGTGCGCGGCTACACCTTC
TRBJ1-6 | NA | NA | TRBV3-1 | CASSQGPYNSPLHF | TGTGCCAGCAGCCAGGGACCGTATAATTCACCCCTCCACTTT
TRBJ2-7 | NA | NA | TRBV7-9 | CASSLKGSGYEQYF | TGTGCCAGCAGCTTAAAAGGATCCGGCTACGAGCAGTACTTC
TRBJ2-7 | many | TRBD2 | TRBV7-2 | CASSLASGGLTYEQYF | TGTGCCAGCAGCTTAGCTAGCGGGGGGTTAACCTACGAGCAGTACTTC
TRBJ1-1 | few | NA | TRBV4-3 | CASSQEGGNTEAFF | TGCGCCAGCAGCCAGGAGGGGGGGAACACTGAAGCTTTCTTT
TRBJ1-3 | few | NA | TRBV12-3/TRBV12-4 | CASSLGFGNTIYF | TGTGCCAGCAGCCTCGGATTTGGAAACACCATATATTTT
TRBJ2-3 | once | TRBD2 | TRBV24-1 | CATSDPGTSGAADTQYF | TGTGCCACCAGTGACCCCGGGACTAGCGGGGCGGCGGATACGCAGTATTTT
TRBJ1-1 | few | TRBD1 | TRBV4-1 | CASSHLDRGYTEAFF | TGCGCCAGCAGCCATTTAGACAGGGGGTACACTGAAGCTTTCTTT
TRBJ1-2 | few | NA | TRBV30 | CAWRPPGGAGYGYTF | TGTGCCTGGAGGCCCCCGGGGGGCGCGGGATATGGCTACACCTTC
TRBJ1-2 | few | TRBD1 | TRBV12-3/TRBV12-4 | CASSATGVGYTF | TGTGCCAGCAGTGCAACAGGGGTCGGCTACACCTTC
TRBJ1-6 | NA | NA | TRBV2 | CASSEDRVGTPLHF | TGTGCCAGCAGTGAAGACAGGGTTGGGACACCCCTCCACTTT
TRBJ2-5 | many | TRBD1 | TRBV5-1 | CASSFRGHEETQYF | TGCGCCAGCAGCTTCAGGGGGCACGAAGAGACCCAGTACTTC
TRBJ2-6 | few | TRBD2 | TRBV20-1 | CSAEGRGRPGANVLTF | TGCAGTGCCGAGGGGAGGGGCAGGCCTGGGGCCAACGTCCTGACTTTC
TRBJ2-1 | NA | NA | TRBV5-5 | CASSPVGTGNNRKFF | NA
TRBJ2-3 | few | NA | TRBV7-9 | CASSLEGQPGKAQYF | TGTGCCAGCAGCCTGGAGGGCCAGCCAGGCAAGGCGCAGTATTTT
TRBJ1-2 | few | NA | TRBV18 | CASSPEGGSYGYTF | TGTGCCAGCTCACCGGAAGGGGGTAGCTATGGCTACACCTTC
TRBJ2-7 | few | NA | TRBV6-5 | CASRFLDGSYEQYF | TGTGCCAGCAGATTCCTCGACGGATCCTACGAGCAGTACTTC